In this sample, the clone carrying this TCR beta chain turned up a few times. Seattle cases were enrolled at active infection and followed longitudinally. The junction had 14 bases not matched to a gene; V was cut back by 6 bases and J by 2 bases. The CDR3 consists of 18 residues. The germline CDR1 and CDR2 sequences are MRHNA and SNTAGT. The data belong to a study of blood T cell repertoires in COVID-19. Repertoires were generated with immunoSEQ multiplex PCR, while TCRdb's copy carries only in-frame clones and drops some. The sample holds hundreds of thousands of clones; roughly 88% are singletons and the top ten take approximately 5.5%.

The source is a woman of 80 years or more with COVID-19, enrolled during active disease. The specimen sequenced was peripheral blood. This chain links TRBV6-4 with TRBJ1-4, with 8 bases lining up with TRBD1. For the CDR3, the DNA is TGTGCCAGCAGCGCCCCGGAAGATAGGACAGGGACTAATGAAAAACTGTTTTTT. Amino acids: CASSAPEDRTGTNEKLFF.